This TCR beta chain originates from a study of vaccination effects on CD4 cells after COVID-19. General study points: Few convalescent patients were included, and no early post-infection timepoints were sampled.

Germline V gives CDR1 MDHEN, CDR2 SYDVKM. The CDR3 length is 13 residues. The V end lost 7 bases, the J end lost 2 bases, and 11 bases lay between the germline ends. Sequencing used immunoSEQ multiplex PCR; TCRdb keeps in-frame clones, though not all of them. Among 14,000 or so clones listed, over 65% were seen once. As concerns this clone: What it binds is unknown.

ViraFEST assay sequencing came after antigen-specific CD4+ T cells were expanded with viral peptide pools. Upon completion of around 9 days in culture, CD4+ T cells were isolated. Vaccine recipients had no previous SARS-CoV-2 infection; their nucleocapsid antibodies were negative. The researchers cultured 1.9 million or so PBMC per well with about 11 IU/ml IL-2 and 8 to 10 ug/ml peptides. This TCR was sampled from a human donor who received a COVID-19 vaccine. The sample was CD4+ T cells from PBMCs cultured with HCoV-229E spike peptides, taken before COVID-19 vaccination. The chain is built from TRBV28 and TRBJ1-2, with D tentatively TRBD1 (5 bases). CDR3 DNA sequence: TGTGCCAGCAACCCGGGGGGGAACTATGGCTACACCTTC. Protein: CASNPGGNYGYTF.